This TCR beta chain was profiled in a study of response to subunit inactivated influenza vaccine. Study-level results: With each seasonal influenza vaccination, the authors suggested, few new T cells are recruited.

The CDR3 loop spans 15 amino acids. The germline gives CDR1 SGHAT, CDR2 FQNNGV. Trimming removed 3 bases from V and 3 bases from J; junction bases left unmatched: 3. One entry per CDR3 protein results from TCRdb running MiXCR on the RT-PCR reads. The repertoire includes about 540,000 distinct CDR3 sequences, around 13% of them detected once, and roughly 11% sits in the top ten. Note on this clonotype: The antigen is unknown.

The TCR originated in a man in his fifties or sixties who received an inactivated influenza vaccine. J is TRBJ2-1 and V is TRBV11-2, with 9 bases identical to TRBD2. The sequencing here drew on PBMCs from blood, taken 12 days after vaccination. The CDR3 DNA sequence: TGTGCCAGCAGCTTGATAGCGGGAGTCTACAATGAGCAGTTCTTC. It codes for CASSLIAGVYNEQFF.